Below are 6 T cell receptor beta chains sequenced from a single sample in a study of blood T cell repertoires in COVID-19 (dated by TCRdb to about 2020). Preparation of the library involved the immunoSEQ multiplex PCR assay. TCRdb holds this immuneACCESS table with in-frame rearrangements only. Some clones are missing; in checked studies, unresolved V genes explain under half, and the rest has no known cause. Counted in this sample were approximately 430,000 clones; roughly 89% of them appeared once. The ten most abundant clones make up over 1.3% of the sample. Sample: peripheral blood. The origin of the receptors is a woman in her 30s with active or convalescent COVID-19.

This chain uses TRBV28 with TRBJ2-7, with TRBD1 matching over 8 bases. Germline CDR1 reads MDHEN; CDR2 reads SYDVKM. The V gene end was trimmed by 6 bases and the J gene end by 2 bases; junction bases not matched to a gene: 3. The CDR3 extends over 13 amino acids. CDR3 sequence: CASRRQGTYEQYF. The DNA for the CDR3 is TGTGCCAGCAGACGACAGGGGACCTACGAGCAGTACTTC. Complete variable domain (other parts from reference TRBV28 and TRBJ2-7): DVKVTQSSRYLVKRTGEKVFLECVQDMDHENMFWYRQDPGLGLRLIYFSYDVKMKEKGDIPEGYSVSREKKERFSLILESASTNQTSMYLCASRRQGTYEQYFGPGTRLTVT.

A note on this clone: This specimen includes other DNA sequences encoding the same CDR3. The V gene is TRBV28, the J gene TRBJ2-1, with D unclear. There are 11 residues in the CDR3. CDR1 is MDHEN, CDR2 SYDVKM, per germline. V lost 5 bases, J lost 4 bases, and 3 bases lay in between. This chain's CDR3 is CASSLYNEQFF. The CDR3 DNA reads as TGTGCCAGCAGTCTATACAATGAGCAGTTCTTC. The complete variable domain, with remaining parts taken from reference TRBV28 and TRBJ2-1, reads DVKVTQSSRYLVKRTGEKVFLECVQDMDHENMFWYRQDPGLGLRLIYFSYDVKMKEKGDIPEGYSVSREKKERFSLILESASTNQTSMYLCASSLYNEQFFGPGTRLTVL.

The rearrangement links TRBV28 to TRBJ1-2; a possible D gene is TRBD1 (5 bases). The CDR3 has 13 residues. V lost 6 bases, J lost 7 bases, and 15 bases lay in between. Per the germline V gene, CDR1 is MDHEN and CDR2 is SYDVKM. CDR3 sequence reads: CASRPPGGGGYTF. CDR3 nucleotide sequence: TGTGCCAGCAGGCCCCCGGGGGGTGGTGGCTACACCTTC.

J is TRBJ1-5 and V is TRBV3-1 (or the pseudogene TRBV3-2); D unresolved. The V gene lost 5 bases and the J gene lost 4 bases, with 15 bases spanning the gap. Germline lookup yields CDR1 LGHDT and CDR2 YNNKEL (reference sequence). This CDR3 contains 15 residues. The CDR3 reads CASSSRGGENQPQHF. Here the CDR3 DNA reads TGTGCCAGCAGCTCGCGGGGAGGCGAGAATCAGCCCCAGCATTTT.

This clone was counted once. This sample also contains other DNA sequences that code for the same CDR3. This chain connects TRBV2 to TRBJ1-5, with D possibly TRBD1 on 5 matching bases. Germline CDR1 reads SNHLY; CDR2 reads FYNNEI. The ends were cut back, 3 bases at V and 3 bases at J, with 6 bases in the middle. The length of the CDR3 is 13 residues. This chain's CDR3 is CASSEDNNQPQHF. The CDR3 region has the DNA TGTGCCAGCAGTGAGGACAACAATCAGCCCCAGCATTTT.

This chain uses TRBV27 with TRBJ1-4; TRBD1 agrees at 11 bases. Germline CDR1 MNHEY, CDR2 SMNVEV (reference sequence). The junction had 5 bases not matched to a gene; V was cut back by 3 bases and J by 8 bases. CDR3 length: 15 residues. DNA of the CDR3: TGTGCCAGCAGTTTTGGGACAGGGGGAGGCGAAAAACTGTTTTTT. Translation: CASSFGTGGGEKLFF.